These T cell receptor beta chains were read from a single sample in a study of blood T cell repertoires in COVID-19. The table came from immunoSEQ multiplex PCR; TCRdb's copy has only in-frame clones and leaves some out. The table lists 70,000 to 80,000 clones, approximately 84% of them singletons. The specimen sequenced was peripheral blood. All receptors derive from a human donor in a cohort sampled during active COVID-19. Both conserved end residues are part of each CDR3. D genes are given only for firm matches. Clone size appears in some rows only: once, few, many, or a class for an expanded clone.

v_call	clone_size	j_call	cdr3_length	d_call	cdr3_nt	cdr3_aa
TRBV19	.	TRBJ2-1	13	TRBD1	TGTGCCAGCCAAACCGGGACAGACAATGAGCAGTTCTTC	CASQTGTDNEQFF
TRBV6-5	.	TRBJ2-7	15	.	TGTGCCAGCAGGGAGGGACAGCGACAGACCATCGAGCAGTACTTC	CASREGQRQTIEQYF
TRBV19	.	TRBJ2-3	15	TRBD1	TGTGCCACCTACCCAGGACAGGAGTTCACAGATACGCAGTATTTT	CATYPGQEFTDTQYF
TRBV6-5	.	TRBJ1-1	14	TRBD1	TGTGCCAGCAGTTCGGGACAGAGGAACACTGAAGCTTTCTTT	CASSSGQRNTEAFF
TRBV20-1	.	TRBJ1-2	16	TRBD1	TGCAGTGCTAGTAGGATTTCCGGACAGGGGTTAGATGGCTACACCTTC	CSASRISGQGLDGYTF
TRBV6-6	.	TRBJ1-2	13	.	TGTGCCAGCAGTTACATGCAGGACTATGGCTACACCTTC	CASSYMQDYGYTF
TRBV10-2	.	TRBJ2-7	15	TRBD2	TGCGCCAGCGGGAAACTAGCGGGAGTACCCAACGAGCAGTACTTC	CASGKLAGVPNEQYF
TRBV5-4	.	TRBJ2-1	17	TRBD2	TGTGCCAGCAGCTTGGGGTACCAGCGGGGGGGGTACAATGAGCAGTTCTTC	CASSLGYQRGGYNEQFF
TRBV7-8	.	TRBJ2-2	17	TRBD2	TGTGCCAGCAGGTTAATTGCGGGAGGGCCGACGACCGGGGAGCTGTTTTTT	CASRLIAGGPTTGELFF
TRBV5-6	.	TRBJ1-2	11	.	TGTGCCAGCAGCTTGGCCAGTGGCTACACCTTC	CASSLASGYTF
TRBV30	.	TRBJ2-3	13	.	TGTGCCTGGAGTAGTGGGGCGCCGGATACGCAGTATTTT	CAWSSGAPDTQYF
TRBV4-1	.	TRBJ2-1	18	TRBD2	TGCGCCAGCAGCCAAGCGTTTGGGACTAGCGGGGGATACAATGAGCAGTTCTTC	CASSQAFGTSGGYNEQFF
TRBV28	.	TRBJ2-7	13	.	TGTGCCAGCAGCGGAGCGTTGTCCTACGAGCAGTACTTC	CASSGALSYEQYF
TRBV30	once	TRBJ1-5	15	.	TGTGCCTGGAGTGTAGAGTTTCTAAGCAATCAGCCCCAGCATTTT	CAWSVEFLSNQPQHF
TRBV10-2	.	TRBJ2-7	16	TRBD2	TGCGCCAGCAGTGAGTCTCGGACTAGCGGGAAATACGAGCAGTACTTC	CASSESRTSGKYEQYF
TRBV5-1	.	TRBJ1-1	16	.	TGCGCCAGCAGCTTGGGGCAGGGGAATATGAACACTGAAGCTTTCTTT	CASSLGQGNMNTEAFF
TRBV27	.	TRBJ1-1	13	.	TGTGCCAGCAGTTTATCGAGAGGGTTGAGTGCTTTCTTT	CASSLSRGLSAFF
TRBV2	.	TRBJ2-3	13	.	TGTGCCAGCAGTGAACAGGGCAAAGATACGCAGTATTTT	CASSEQGKDTQYF
TRBV5-1	.	TRBJ1-1	16	TRBD1	TGCGCCAGCAGCTTGGCATCACAGGGGGCGAACACTGAAGCTTTCTTT	CASSLASQGANTEAFF
TRBV12-5	once	TRBJ1-1	13	.	TGTGCTAGTGGTTTAGAGGGTGGGACTGAAGCTTTCTTT	CASGLEGGTEAFF
TRBV19	.	TRBJ2-1	16	TRBD2	TGTGCCAGTAGCCCCTCCTTTCTAGCGGGAAGGAATGAGCAGTTCTTC	CASSPSFLAGRNEQFF
TRBV25-1	.	TRBJ2-1	15	TRBD1	TGTGCCAGCAGTCATGGACAGGGCTCCTACAATGAGCAGTTCTTC	CASSHGQGSYNEQFF
TRBV19	few	TRBJ2-2	14	.	TGTGCCAGTAGTATTGAGATCGGGACCGGGGAGCTGTTTTTT	CASSIEIGTGELFF
TRBV6-6	.	TRBJ2-5	14	TRBD2	TGTGCCAGCAGTCCGGGACTAGCGCAAGAGACCCAGTACTTC	CASSPGLAQETQYF
TRBV2	.	TRBJ1-6	13	.	TGTGCCAGCAGGGGCAGGCGGGCTTCACCCCTCCACTTT	CASRGRRASPLHF
TRBV4-2	.	TRBJ2-1	16	.	TGTGCCAGCAGCCAAGATATGCGCTTGAGGGACAATGAGCAGTTCTTC	CASSQDMRLRDNEQFF
TRBV10-3	.	TRBJ2-3	14	.	TGTGCCATCAGCGGAACCGGGACTACAGATACGCAGTATTTT	CAISGTGTTDTQYF
TRBV19	.	TRBJ2-7	14	TRBD1	TGTGCCAGTAGTCCGACAGGGGGGTGGTACGAGCAGTACTTC	CASSPTGGWYEQYF
TRBV5-4	.	TRBJ1-2	12	TRBD1	TGTGCCAGCAGTAGGACAGGGGGAGGCTACACCTTC	CASSRTGGGYTF
TRBV6-5	.	TRBJ1-3	14	.	TGTGCCAGCGGCCGATCGGGCTCTGGAAACACCATATATTTT	CASGRSGSGNTIYF
TRBV14	.	TRBJ1-1	14	.	TGTGCCAGCAGCCGCAGGGTGGAGAACACTGAAGCTTTCTTT	CASSRRVENTEAFF
TRBV5-5	.	TRBJ2-7	14	.	TGTGCCAGCAGCCGACGGAGGCCCGGGGACGAGCAGTACTTC	CASSRRRPGDEQYF
TRBV5-4	.	TRBJ2-7	12	.	TGTGCCAGCAGCACTCAGGGGTACGAGCAGTACTTC	CASSTQGYEQYF
TRBV6-1	.	TRBJ2-6	18	.	TGTGCCAGCAGTGAAAAACAGGTCTGGGGTACTGGGGCCAACGTCCTGACTTTC	CASSEKQVWGTGANVLTF
TRBV2	.	TRBJ2-5	14	TRBD1	TGTGCCAGCCAAATTGGACAGGTACAAGAGACCCAGTACTTC	CASQIGQVQETQYF
TRBV7-8	.	TRBJ2-3	15	TRBD1	TGTGCCAGCAGCTCGGACAGGGTGAGGACAGATACGCAGTATTTT	CASSSDRVRTDTQYF
TRBV29-1	.	TRBJ1-1	13	.	TGCAGCGTTGCTCTAGGATGGAACACTGAAGCTTTCTTT	CSVALGWNTEAFF
TRBV5-6	few	TRBJ1-1	15	.	TGTGCCAGCAGCTTACCAGGGGTTATGAACACTGAAGCTTTCTTT	CASSLPGVMNTEAFF
TRBV10-1	.	TRBJ2-2	15	TRBD2	TGCGCCAGCAGTGAGGCTAGCGGGGACACCGGGGAGCTGTTTTTT	CASSEASGDTGELFF
TRBV7-8	many	TRBJ1-5	15	.	TGTGCCAGCAGCCATGCCGAGGGCAGCAATCAGCCCCAGCATTTT	CASSHAEGSNQPQHF
TRBV7-8	few	TRBJ1-2	15	.	TGTGCCAGCAGCTTCAAGACAGGAGCGGGGGAGGGCTACACCTTC	CASSFKTGAGEGYTF
TRBV5-1	.	TRBJ1-2	14	.	TGCGCCAGCAGCTTGTTAGGGGACTTCTATGGCTACACCTTC	CASSLLGDFYGYTF
TRBV5-1	.	TRBJ2-2	15	TRBD1	TGCGCCAGCAGCACGGGACAGGGGAACACCGGGGAGCTGTTTTTT	CASSTGQGNTGELFF
TRBV6-1	.	TRBJ1-3	17	TRBD1	TGTGCCAGCAGTGACACTCAGGGGGTTCTATCTGGAAACACCATATATTTT	CASSDTQGVLSGNTIYF
TRBV6-1	.	TRBJ1-5	15	.	TGTGCCAGCAGTGAAGCTGGTGCAGGCAATCAGCCCCAGCATTTT	CASSEAGAGNQPQHF
TRBV28	.	TRBJ2-1	16	TRBD2	TGTGCCAGCAGTTTTCTACCTAGCGGGAGGGTCTATGAGCAGTTCTTC	CASSFLPSGRVYEQFF
TRBV15	.	TRBJ2-1	15	TRBD2	TGTGCCACCAGCAGAGAAGCGGGAGGGGTCGATGAGCAGTTCTTC	CATSREAGGVDEQFF
TRBV5-1	.	TRBJ1-5	15	.	TGCGCCAGCAGCTTGCTGGGAGGAAGCAATCAGCCCCAGCATTTT	CASSLLGGSNQPQHF
TRBV2	.	TRBJ2-2	16	.	TGTGCCAGCAGTGAATTCGGGACTCCGAGCACCGGGGAGCTGTTTTTT	CASSEFGTPSTGELFF
TRBV28	few	TRBJ1-2	13	TRBD1	TGTGCCAGCAATACAGGGGAGCAAAATGGCTACACCTTC	CASNTGEQNGYTF
TRBV6-6	.	TRBJ1-5	16	TRBD1	TGTGCCAGCAGTTGGGGACAGTTGTATAGCAATCAGCCCCAGCATTTT	CASSWGQLYSNQPQHF
TRBV6-5	.	TRBJ2-1	14	.	TGTGCCAGCAACCAGGGCCTTTCCTACAATGAGCAGTTCTTC	CASNQGLSYNEQFF
TRBV21-1	.	TRBJ2-1	11	.	TGTGCCAGCAGCAACCCGGGTGAGCAGTTCTTC	CASSNPGEQFF
TRBV19	.	TRBJ1-1	14	.	TGTGCCAGTATCTATGGGGGGTCTCGTACTGAAGCTTTCTTT	CASIYGGSRTEAFF
TRBV27	.	TRBJ2-3	15	.	TGTGCCAGCAGCCGTTGGACAGCGAGCACAGATACGCAGTATTTT	CASSRWTASTDTQYF
TRBV27	.	TRBJ2-3	15	TRBD2	TGTGCCAGCAGTTTTACTAGCGGGATTACAGATACGCAGTATTTT	CASSFTSGITDTQYF
TRBV7-2	.	TRBJ1-1	17	.	TGTGCCAGCAGCCACACCCCGCTCGGGGGGGTATTCACTGAAGCTTTCTTT	CASSHTPLGGVFTEAFF
TRBV5-1	.	TRBJ2-7	16	.	TGCGCCAGCAGCTCGAGAAGTGGGCAGGGCTTCTACGAGCAGTACTTC	CASSSRSGQGFYEQYF
TRBV7-8	few	TRBJ2-1	16	TRBD1	TGTGCCAGCAGCTTCGACCGGGACAGGGGATCGAATGAGCAGTTCTTC	CASSFDRDRGSNEQFF